This entry lists 4 T cell receptor beta chains sequenced from one sample in a study of T-cell memory formation after mild COVID-19. MiXCR was run by TCRdb on the 5' RACE reads, yielding one entry per CDR3 protein. Of roughly 160,000 distinct CDR3 sequences listed, 10% to 15% are singletons. Material for sequencing was PBMCs or a T cell subset sorted from them (not recorded which). The origin of the receptors is a man younger than 35 who had mild COVID-19 (a few samples of this study predate the infection). Cell type and time point are not known.

The V gene is TRBV19, the J gene TRBJ2-3, with TRBD1 matching 7 bases. With V trimmed by 7 bases and J by 5 bases, 6 bases remained unmatched. This CDR3 region has 13 residues. Germline V gives CDR1 LNHDA, CDR2 SQIVND (reference sequence). CDR3 sequence reads: CASTRGQGDTQYF. The CDR3 bases are TGTGCCAGTACGAGGGGGCAGGGAGATACGCAGTATTTT.

This clonotype was observed a handful of times. The V call is TRBV6-1, the J call TRBJ1-1, with a weak D call TRBD1 (6 bases). Germline values: CDR1 MNHNS, CDR2 SASEGT. The CDR3 is 15 amino acids. V was shortened by 3 bases and J by 8 bases, with 19 bases between the two germline ends. CDR3 nucleotide sequence: TGTGCCAGCAGTGAGGGGGGGGCCGCTCGGGAAGAAGCTTTCTTT. This sequence encodes CASSEGGAAREEAFF.

V gene TRBV2 combines with J gene TRBJ2-7; perhaps TRBD2 as D (5 bases). Germline CDR1 is SNHLY and CDR2 is FYNNEI. The CDR3 runs 12 residues. The germline V and J ends were trimmed by 5 bases and 1 base, with 6 bases remaining between them. The CDR3 is CASSPGSYEQYF. The CDR3 DNA follows: TGTGCCAGCAGTCCGGGGTCCTACGAGCAGTACTTC.

This clonotype appeared a few times. The chain uses TRBV18 and TRBJ1-2; D gene uncertain. The CDR3 is made up of 12 amino acids. The V end was cut by 2 bases, the J end by 8 bases, with 9 bases between. The germline CDR1 and CDR2 sequences are KGHSH and LQKENI. In DNA, the CDR3 is TGTGCCAGCTCACCAGACACGGTGGGCTACACCTTC. Translating it yields CASSPDTVGYTF.